This T cell receptor (beta chain) was captured in a study of T-cell memory formation after mild COVID-19. Of note for this clonotype: Its specificity is not known.

Findings and caveats of the study: CD4+ contracting clones were mainly CM and EM; CD8+ ones, EMRA. Some SARS-CoV-2-responding clones were already detected in memory before infection. The study found balanced CD4/CD8 in clones contracting day 15 to 85 and a CD4+ lean in later expanders.

Trimming removed 6 bases from V and 0 bases from J, with 9 bases in between. CDR1 and CDR2 (germline): MNHEY, SVGAGI. The CDR3 runs 15 residues. Constant-segment primers served in 5'RACE that generated TCR alpha and TCR beta cDNA libraries bearing sample barcodes and UMIs. A single record per CDR3 protein comes from TCRdb applying MiXCR to the 5' RACE reads. The data hold about 140,000 distinct CDR3 sequences, with about 19% observed a single time. The J gene is TRBJ1-6, the V gene TRBV6-5; D is undetermined. Sequences were obtained from PBMCs or a T cell subset sorted from them (not recorded which). The source is an adult woman who had mild COVID-19 (a few samples of this study predate the infection). Cell type and time point are not known. As DNA, the CDR3 is TGTGCCAGCAGGTCCATGGGCTCCTATAATTCACCCCTCCACTTT. This sequence encodes CASRSMGSYNSPLHF.